The present entry profiles one TCR beta chain with its context. The antigen remains undetermined. The germline CDR1 and CDR2 sequences are MNHEY and SVGAGI. This CDR3 is 15 amino acids long. The ends were cut back, 5 bases at V and 9 bases at J, with 20 bases in the middle. The sample is drawn from a study of beta chain features in type 1 diabetes. Overall study results and limits: When Type 1 diabetes patients were examined, their TCRB CDR3s proved moderately but significantly shorter in all four CD4+ subsets. Amplification by PCR could prefer shorter templates, with the same effect in patients and controls. Sequencing of cDNA might inflate the share of cells that strongly express TCR. When VDJ junctions were examined, type 1 diabetes patients showed fewer insertions and more deletions.

Reverse transcription of all isolated RNA meant that expressed TCRB transcripts were sequenced. Assay: immunoSEQ multiplex PCR; the TCRdb copy retains only in-frame clones and omits some. The table records about 160,000 clones, roughly 60% of them present only once. This rearrangement joins TRBV6-5 to TRBJ2-1, with TRBD2 as a possible D gene (6 bases). The sequenced sample consisted of naive CD4+ T cells from blood. The clonotype originates from a man aged 25 to 40 with type 1 diabetes. The CDR3 protein is CASSKGTLVGSEQFF. Here the CDR3 DNA reads TGTGCCAGCAGTAAGGGGACTCTAGTTGGAAGTGAGCAGTTCTTC.